This TCR beta chain was captured by sequencing in a study of blood T cell repertoires in COVID-19. This clone came up a few times. Repertoires were generated with immunoSEQ multiplex PCR, while TCRdb's copy carries only in-frame clones and drops some. The data hold roughly 320,000 clones, with more than 75% observed a single time. This TCR was sampled from a man between 65 and 85 years old with acute or convalescent COVID-19. The sample was peripheral blood.

The CDR3 here is CATSGGRGTGVTGEQFF. DNA of the CDR3: TGTGCCACCAGTGGGGGCCGCGGGACAGGGGTCACGGGTGAGCAGTTCTTC. This chain joins TRBV24-1 and TRBJ2-1, with 10 bases lining up with TRBD1. CDR3 length: 17 residues. V was clipped by 5 bases and J by 9 bases; unmatched bases: 15. Looked up from germline, CDR1 is KGHDR and CDR2 is SFDVKD.